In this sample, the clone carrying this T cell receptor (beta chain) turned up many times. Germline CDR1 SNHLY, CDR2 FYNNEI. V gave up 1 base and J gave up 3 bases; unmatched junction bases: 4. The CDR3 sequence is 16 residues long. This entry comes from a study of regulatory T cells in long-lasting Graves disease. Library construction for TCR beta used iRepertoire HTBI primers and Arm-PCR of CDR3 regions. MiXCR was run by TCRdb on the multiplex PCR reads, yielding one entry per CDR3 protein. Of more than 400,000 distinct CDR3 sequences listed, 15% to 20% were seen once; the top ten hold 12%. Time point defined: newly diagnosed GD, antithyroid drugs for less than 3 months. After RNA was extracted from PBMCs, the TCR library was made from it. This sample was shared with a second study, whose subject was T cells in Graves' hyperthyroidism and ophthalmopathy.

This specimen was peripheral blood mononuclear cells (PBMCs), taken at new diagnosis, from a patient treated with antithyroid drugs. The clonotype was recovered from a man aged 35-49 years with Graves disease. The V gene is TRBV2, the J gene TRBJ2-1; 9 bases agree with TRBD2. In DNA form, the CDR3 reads TGTGCCAGCAGTGAAGATGGGACTAGCAACTACAATGAGCAGTTCTTC. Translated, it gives CASSEDGTSNYNEQFF.